This TCR beta chain was observed in a study of T cells in Graves' hyperthyroidism and ophthalmopathy (dated by TCRdb to about 2019). Some background on the complete study: Peripheral blood was sampled at the time of initial diagnosis, prior to any treatment. To identify distinguishing TCR V-J signatures, a discovery cohort of 100 or so patients was used, comprising 40 to 45 with Graves' ophthalmopathy and approximately 57 with stable Graves' hyperthyroidism. Prospective prediction of ophthalmopathy was tested in an independent validation cohort of 18 to 20 hyperthyroidism patients and 15 to 17 patients who later progressed to ophthalmopathy. For training and testing, the approximately 92 patients in the discovery cohort were randomly divided in a 7:3 ratio. In several Graves' hyperthyroidism patients, the study also compared T-cell repertoires from thyroid tissue with T-cell repertoires from blood. After sampling, hyperthyroidism patients received methimazole starting at 30 mg daily, and ophthalmopathy patients received high-dose intravenous methylprednisolone. According to the paper, TCR Vbeta CDR3 sequencing was carried out on 135 peripheral blood samples, which came from approximately 41 ophthalmopathy, under 85 hyperthyroidism and about 17 progressor patients.

TCR beta CDR3 regions were amplified from RNA transcripts. A first-round RT-PCR of the TCR CDR3 used the HTBI primer set with the Qiagen OneStep RT-PCR kit. Libraries were constructed in a second round of multiplex PCR, after which size selection and purification were performed. Paired-end sequencing of the libraries was performed with 100 bp reads on an Illumina HiSeq2000. The authors' pipeline ran thus. SOAPnuke was used to process the raw data, with reads discarded if the reads contained adapters or uncalled bases, had a mean Phred below 15, or lacked an exact constant-primer or identifier match. COPE v1.2.5 was used to merge the high-quality paired reads, and each unique nucleotide sequence was defined as a clonotype. Clonotypes were aligned to IMGT TRBV, TRBD and TRBJ reference segments using MiTCR v1.1. Analysis was restricted to V-J combinations with a frequency above 0.0001, which covered roughly 99% of repertoires. The TCS score was defined as F50 (clonal expansion) divided by E x V (chaos), with BLOSUM62-based TCRdist calculated between CDR3 peptides within each V-J. Welch's t-statistics and random forest reduced fewer than 600 V-J features to 13, which were used in a naive Bayes classifier (R e1071). The public reads were reprocessed in TCRdb via fastp at Q25 and MiXCR, keeping in-frame beta chains. All rows with the same CDR3 protein become a single entry with the most common DNA and genes. The V and J calls, along with clone size, are taken from TCRdb and not from the paper's own processing. The sample table shows 550,000 to 800,000 distinct CDR3 sequences, and roughly 17% are seen once. Of the sample, around 15% is held by the ten largest clones.

CDR1 and CDR2, looked up from the germline V gene, are MDHEN and SYDVKM. V loses 3 bases, J loses 4 bases, and the germline ends lie 15 bases apart. The CDR3, cysteine through phenylalanine, is 15 amino acids long. The CDR3 DNA has 45 bases and is translated from base 1. General findings and caveats noted by the study authors: During validation, the model predicted progression to ophthalmopathy a median of around 7 months ahead of onset, with almost 71% sensitivity and 72% to 80% specificity. No statistical method was used to set the sample size in advance, and investigators knew the group allocation. Most expanded thyroid clonotypes (frequency above 0.001) were also found in blood, which suggests that blood repertoires may mirror thyroid immune responses. A 13 V-J signature model separated ophthalmopathy from stable hyperthyroidism, with roughly 88% sensitivity and 81.08% specificity in cross-validation and 80%/75% in testing.

In this sample, this clonotype turned up many times. Its antigen remains undetermined. The record has no base qualities; no much larger clone is one base away. Stable Graves' hyperthyroidism was defined as no progression to ophthalmopathy during 18 months of follow-up. Hyperthyroidism patients were aged 18 to 65 years and newly diagnosed, with disease duration of less than 2 months. The study excluded patients with uncontrolled infections, other autoimmune diseases, pregnancy or lactation. Diagnoses were based on clinical symptoms, serum thyroxine and TRAb, thyroid ultrasound and orbital computed tomography. PBMCs were separated from approximately 10 ml of fresh peripheral blood using Ficoll-Paque density gradient centrifugation. Trizol reagent was used to extract total RNA, and RNA quality was then checked on an Agilent 2100 Bioanalyzer.

The sample taken for sequencing was blood. The sequence derives from a man aged 45-65 years with Graves' hyperthyroidism. The V gene is TRBV28 and the J gene is TRBJ1-1; TRBD1 might be the D gene, on 5 matching bases. The DNA sequence is TGTGCCAGCAGTTTTCGCGACAGCTTGGGCACTGAAGCTTTCTTT. The encoded protein is CASSFRDSLGTEAFF.